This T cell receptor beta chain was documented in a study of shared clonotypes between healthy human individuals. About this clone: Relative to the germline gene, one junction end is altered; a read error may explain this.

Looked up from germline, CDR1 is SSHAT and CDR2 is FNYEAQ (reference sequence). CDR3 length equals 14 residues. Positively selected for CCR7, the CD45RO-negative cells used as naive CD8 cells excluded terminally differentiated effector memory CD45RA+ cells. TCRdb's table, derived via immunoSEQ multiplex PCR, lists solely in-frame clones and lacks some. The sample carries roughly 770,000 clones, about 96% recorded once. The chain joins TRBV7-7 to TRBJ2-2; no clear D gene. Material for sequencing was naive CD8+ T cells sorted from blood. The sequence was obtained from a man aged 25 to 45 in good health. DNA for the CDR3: TGTGCTAGCAGCTTTAGCTCCCCCCCCGGGGAGCTGTTTTTT. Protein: CASSFSSPPGELFF.